Shown below are 2 T cell receptor beta chains from a single sample sequenced in a study of blood T cell repertoires in COVID-19 (TCRdb year 2020). The receptor library was made with the immunoSEQ multiplex PCR assay. TCRdb re-hosts the immuneACCESS table, in-frame sequences only. Its copies lack some clones; in the studies checked, an unresolved V gene accounts for under half of them, and the cause for the rest is not known. The sample data list 200,000 or so clones, and 80% to 90% of these were observed just once. Together, the top ten hold approximately 2.5% of the sample. The sample comprised PBMCs or T cells enriched from blood (not recorded which). All receptors derive from a woman aged 40 to 50 with acute COVID-19.

The V call is TRBV6-5, the J call TRBJ2-7; TRBD2 agrees at 9 bases. Germline CDR1 and CDR2: MNHEY and SVGAGI. V lost 3 bases, J lost 5 bases, and 2 bases stayed unmatched. This CDR3 is 13 amino acids long. DNA for the CDR3: TGTGCCAGCAGTTATGTAGCGGGGGACGAGCAGTACTTC. This sequence encodes CASSYVAGDEQYF.

The J gene is TRBJ1-5, the V gene TRBV30; D gene ambiguous. Germline V gene sequence: CDR1 GTSNPN, CDR2 SVGIG (reference sequence). Trimming cost V 0 bases and J 10 bases, with 10 bases left between them. The CDR3 extends over 12 amino acids. CDR3 bases: TGTGCCTGGAGTGTTCCCCCCCAACCCCAGCATTTT. Amino acid sequence: CAWSVPPQPQHF.